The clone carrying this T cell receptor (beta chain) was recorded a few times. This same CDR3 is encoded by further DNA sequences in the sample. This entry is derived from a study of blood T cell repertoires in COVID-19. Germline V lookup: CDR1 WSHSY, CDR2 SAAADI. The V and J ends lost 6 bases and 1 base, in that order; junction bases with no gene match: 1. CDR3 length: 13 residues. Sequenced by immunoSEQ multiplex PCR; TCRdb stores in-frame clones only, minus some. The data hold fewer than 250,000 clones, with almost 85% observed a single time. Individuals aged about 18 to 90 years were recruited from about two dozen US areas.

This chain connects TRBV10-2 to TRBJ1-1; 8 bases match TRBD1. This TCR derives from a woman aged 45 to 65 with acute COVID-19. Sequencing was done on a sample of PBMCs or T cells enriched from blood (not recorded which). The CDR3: CASSGQGNTEAFF. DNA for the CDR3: TGCGCCAGCAGCGGACAGGGGAACACTGAAGCTTTCTTT.